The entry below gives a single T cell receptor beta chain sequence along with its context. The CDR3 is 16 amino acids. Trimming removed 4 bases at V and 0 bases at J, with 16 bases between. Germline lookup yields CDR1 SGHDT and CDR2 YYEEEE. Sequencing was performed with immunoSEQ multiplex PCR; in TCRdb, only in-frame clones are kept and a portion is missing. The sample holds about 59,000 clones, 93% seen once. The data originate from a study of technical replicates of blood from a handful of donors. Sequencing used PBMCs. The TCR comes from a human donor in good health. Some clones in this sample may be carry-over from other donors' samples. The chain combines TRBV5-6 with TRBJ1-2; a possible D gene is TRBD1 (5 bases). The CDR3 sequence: CASSLYSGTANYGYTF. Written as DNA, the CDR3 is TGTGCCAGCAGCCTGTATAGCGGGACCGCTAACTATGGCTACACCTTC. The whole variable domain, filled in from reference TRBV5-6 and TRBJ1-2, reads DAGVTQSPTHLIKTRGQQVTLRCSPKSGHDTVSWYQQALGQGPQFIFQYYEEEERQRGNFPDRFSGHQFPNYSSELNVNALLLGDSALYLCASSLYSGTANYGYTFGSGTRLTVV.